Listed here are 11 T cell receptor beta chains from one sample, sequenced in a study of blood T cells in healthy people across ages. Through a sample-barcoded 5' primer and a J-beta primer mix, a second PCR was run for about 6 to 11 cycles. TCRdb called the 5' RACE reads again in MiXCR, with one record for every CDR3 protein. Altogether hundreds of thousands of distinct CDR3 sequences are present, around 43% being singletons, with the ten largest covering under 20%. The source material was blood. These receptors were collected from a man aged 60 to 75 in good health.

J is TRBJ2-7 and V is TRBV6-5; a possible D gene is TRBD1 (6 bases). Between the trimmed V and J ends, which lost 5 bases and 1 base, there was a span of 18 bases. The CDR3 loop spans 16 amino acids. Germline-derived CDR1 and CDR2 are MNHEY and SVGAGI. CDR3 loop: CASSQIPQGTSYEQYF. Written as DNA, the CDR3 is TGTGCCAGCAGTCAAATACCACAGGGAACTTCCTACGAGCAGTACTTC.

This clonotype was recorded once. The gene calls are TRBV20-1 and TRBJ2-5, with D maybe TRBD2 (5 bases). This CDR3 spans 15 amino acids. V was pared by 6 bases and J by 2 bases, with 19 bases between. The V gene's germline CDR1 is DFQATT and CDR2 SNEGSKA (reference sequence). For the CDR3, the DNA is TGCAGTGCAAACAGAATCGGGGTGGGGCAAGAGACCCAGTACTTC. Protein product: CSANRIGVGQETQYF.

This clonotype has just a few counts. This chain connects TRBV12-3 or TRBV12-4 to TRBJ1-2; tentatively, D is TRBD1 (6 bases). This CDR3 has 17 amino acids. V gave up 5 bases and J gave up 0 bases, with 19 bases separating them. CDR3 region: CASSTDLEQGPNYGYTF. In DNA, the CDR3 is TGTGCCAGCAGTACCGACTTAGAACAGGGACCTAACTATGGCTACACCTTC.

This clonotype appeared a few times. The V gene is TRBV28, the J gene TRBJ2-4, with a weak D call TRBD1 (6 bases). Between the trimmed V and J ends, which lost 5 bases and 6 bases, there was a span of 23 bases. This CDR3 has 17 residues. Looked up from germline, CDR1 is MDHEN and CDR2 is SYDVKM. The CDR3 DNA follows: TGTGCCAGCAGTACCAGAAAAATACAGGGAAGGGCAAACATTCAGTACTTC. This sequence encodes CASSTRKIQGRANIQYF. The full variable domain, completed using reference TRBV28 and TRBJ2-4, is DVKVTQSSRYLVKRTGEKVFLECVQDMDHENMFWYRQDPGLGLRLIYFSYDVKMKEKGDIPEGYSVSREKKERFSLILESASTNQTSMYLCASSTRKIQGRANIQYFGAGTRLSVL.

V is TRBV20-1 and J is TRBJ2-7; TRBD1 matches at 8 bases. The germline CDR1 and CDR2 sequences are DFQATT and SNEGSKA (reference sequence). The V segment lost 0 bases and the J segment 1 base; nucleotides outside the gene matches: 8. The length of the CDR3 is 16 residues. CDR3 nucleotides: TGCAGTGCTAGAGATCCCGGGACAGGACTTTCCTACGAGCAGTACTTC. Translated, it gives CSARDPGTGLSYEQYF.

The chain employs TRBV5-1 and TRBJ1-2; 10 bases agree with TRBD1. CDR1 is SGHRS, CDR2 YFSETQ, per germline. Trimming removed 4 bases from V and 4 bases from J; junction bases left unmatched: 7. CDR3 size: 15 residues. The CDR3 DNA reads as TGCGCCAGCAGCGGGGAGACAGGGGGCGTCTATGGCTACACCTTC. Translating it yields CASSGETGGVYGYTF.

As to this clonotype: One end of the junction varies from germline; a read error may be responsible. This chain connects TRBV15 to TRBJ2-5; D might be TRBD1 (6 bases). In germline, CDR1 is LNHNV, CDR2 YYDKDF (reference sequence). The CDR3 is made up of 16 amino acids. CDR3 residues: CASSYTTGTAQETQYF. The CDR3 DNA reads TGTGCCTCCAGCTACACGACAGGTACAGCACAAGAGACCCAGTACTTC.

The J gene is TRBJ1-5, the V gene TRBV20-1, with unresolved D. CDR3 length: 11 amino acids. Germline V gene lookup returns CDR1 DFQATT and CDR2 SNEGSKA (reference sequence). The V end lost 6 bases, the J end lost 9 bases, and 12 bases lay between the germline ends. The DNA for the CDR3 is TGCAGTGCAAAGGCGGACGTGCCCCAGCATTTT. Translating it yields CSAKADVPQHF.

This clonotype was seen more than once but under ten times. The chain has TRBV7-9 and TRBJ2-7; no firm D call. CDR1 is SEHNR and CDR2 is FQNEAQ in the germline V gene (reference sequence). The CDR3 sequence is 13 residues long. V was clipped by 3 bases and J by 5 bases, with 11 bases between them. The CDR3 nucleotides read TGTGCCAGCAGCTTCATCGGCGTCCACGAGCAGTACTTC. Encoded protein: CASSFIGVHEQYF.

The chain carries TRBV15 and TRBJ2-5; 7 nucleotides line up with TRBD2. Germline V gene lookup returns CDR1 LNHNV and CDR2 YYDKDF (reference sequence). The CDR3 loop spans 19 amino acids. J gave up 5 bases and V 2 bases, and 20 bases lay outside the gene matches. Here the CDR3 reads CATSRLTVRAGSQAETQYF. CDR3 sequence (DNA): TGTGCCACCAGCAGACTTACCGTGCGAGCGGGGTCTCAGGCGGAGACCCAGTACTTC.

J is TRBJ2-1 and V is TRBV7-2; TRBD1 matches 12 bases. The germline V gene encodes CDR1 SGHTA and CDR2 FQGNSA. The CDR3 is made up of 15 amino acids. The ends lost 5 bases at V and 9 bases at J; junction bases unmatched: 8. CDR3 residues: CASSPGTGGLGEQFF. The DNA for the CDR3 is TGTGCCAGCAGCCCCGGGACAGGGGGCCTCGGTGAGCAGTTCTTC.